One and the same sample provided the 9 T cell receptor beta chains below, sequenced in a study of T cells in localized non-small cell lung cancer. Clones were sequenced by immunoSEQ multiplex PCR, and TCRdb holds only the in-frame ones, with some missing. Counted here are 25,000 to 35,000 clones, about 89% occurring once; the ten biggest clones make up 2.5% to 3.5%. The sample was peripheral blood, taken before any cancer treatment. The receptors originated from a female donor of 60 years or more with stage I lung adenocarcinoma.

V is TRBV7-2 and J is TRBJ2-1; D is possibly TRBD2 (5 bases). The CDR3 consists of 15 residues. Germline-derived CDR1 and CDR2 are SGHTA and FQGNSA. The V end was cut by 2 bases, the J end by 6 bases, with 14 bases between. DNA of the CDR3: TGTGCCAGCAGCTTAAATGTGGGGAGAGGCAATGAGCAGTTCTTC. Translating it yields CASSLNVGRGNEQFF.

The chain combines TRBV13 with TRBJ2-3; the match to TRBD2 covers 14 bases. CDR1 is PRHDT and CDR2 is FYEKMQ in the germline V gene (reference sequence). The V and J ends lost 5 bases and 2 bases, in that order; junction bases with no gene match: 6. The CDR3 loop spans 17 amino acids. Written as DNA, the CDR3 is TGTGCCAGCAGCCTCCGACTAGCGGGAGGGCACACAGATACGCAGTATTTT. It codes for CASSLRLAGGHTDTQYF.

This clone was counted once. V gene TRBV9 combines with J gene TRBJ2-1, with a possible D match to TRBD2 (5 bases). CDR1 SGDLS and CDR2 YYNGEE come from the germline V gene. V lost 0 bases and J lost 4, with 11 bases in between. This CDR3 contains 15 residues. The CDR3 reads CASSVGGSEYNEQFF. The CDR3 DNA reads as TGTGCCAGCAGCGTAGGAGGTAGCGAGTACAATGAGCAGTTCTTC.

This chain connects TRBV7-9 to TRBJ1-2; D is perhaps TRBD1 (5 bases). This CDR3 contains 13 residues. The germline CDR1 and CDR2 sequences are SEHNR and FQNEAQ (reference sequence). The germline V and J ends were trimmed by 5 bases and 4 bases, with 11 bases remaining between them. The CDR3 is CASSPGHFYGYTF. DNA of the CDR3: TGTGCCAGCAGCCCCGGACACTTCTATGGCTACACCTTC. The complete variable domain, with remaining parts taken from reference TRBV7-9 and TRBJ1-2, reads DTGVSQNPRHKITKRGQNVTFRCDPISEHNRLYWYRQTLGQGPEFLTYFQNEAQLEKSRLLSDRFSAERPKGSFSTLEIQRTEQGDSAMYLCASSPGHFYGYTFGSGTRLTVV.

CDR3 region: CASSMGGSNTGELFF. The CDR3 DNA is TGCGCCAGCAGCATGGGCGGATCGAACACCGGGGAGCTGTTTTTT. The gene calls are TRBV5-1 and TRBJ2-2, with unresolved D. The germline V gene has CDR1 SGHRS and CDR2 YFSETQ. CDR3 length: 15 amino acids. V was cut by 4 bases and J by 0 bases, with 10 bases left in between. Full variable domain (remainder filled in from reference TRBV5-1 and TRBJ2-2): KAGVTQTPRYLIKTRGQQVTLSCSPISGHRSVSWYQQTPGQGLQFLFEYFSETQRNKGNFPGRFSGRQFSNSRSEMNVSTLELGDSALYLCASSMGGSNTGELFFGEGSRLTVL.

The chain carries TRBV6-6 and TRBJ2-7, with 10 bases identical to TRBD2. Trimming took 5 bases from V and 2 from J; bases not matched to a gene: 9. This CDR3 region has 16 residues. Per germline, CDR1 MNHNY and CDR2 SVGAGI (reference sequence). In DNA form, the CDR3 reads TGTGCCAGCAGTCGTCGGACTAGCGGAGCCCCCTACGAGCAGTACTTC. It is translated as CASSRRTSGAPYEQYF.

This clone came up once. This chain joins TRBV27 and TRBJ2-7, with D hard to call. The germline V gene has CDR1 MNHEY and CDR2 SMNVEV (reference sequence). Trimming pared 1 base from V and 1 base from J, leaving 14 bases between. The CDR3 totals 16 residues. The CDR3 reads CASSLWVVTASYEQYF. The CDR3 DNA reads TGTGCCAGCAGTTTATGGGTGGTCACGGCGTCCTACGAGCAGTACTTC.

CDR3 amino acids: CASSPPYRASSTDTQYF. For the CDR3, the DNA is TGTGCCAGCAGTCCACCCTACAGGGCTTCTAGCACAGATACGCAGTATTTT. This chain connects TRBV27 to TRBJ2-3, with D tentatively TRBD1 (6 bases). CDR3 length: 17 residues. CDR1 is MNHEY and CDR2 is SMNVEV in the germline V gene (reference sequence). The V and J ends lost 5 bases and 0 bases respectively, with 18 bases between them.

V and J are TRBV4-1 and TRBJ1-5, with D possibly being TRBD1 (6 bases). V lost 5 bases to trimming and J lost 8 bases, with 16 bases between them. This CDR3 spans 14 amino acids. Per germline, CDR1 MGHRA and CDR2 YSYEKL. CDR3 DNA sequence: TGCGCCAGCAGCACACAAAGCCACAGGGAGCCCCAGCATTTT. It encodes CASSTQSHREPQHF.